Described below is a single T cell receptor beta chain sequence and its context. What it binds is unknown. This record belongs to a study of T-cell memory formation after mild COVID-19. Study as a whole: Largely, TCR clusters stayed within a single donor.

Overall study results and limits: The study found balanced CD4/CD8 in clones contracting day 15 to 85 and a CD4+ lean in later expanders. Shrinking CD4+ clones resided mostly in CM and EM, and CD8+ ones in EMRA.

The V end was cut by 3 bases, the J end by 1 base, with 11 bases between. The CDR3 consists of 14 residues. The germline V gene has CDR1 DFQATT and CDR2 SNEGSKA (reference sequence). TCRdb recomputed calls from the 5' RACE reads with MiXCR, one row per CDR3 protein. The table includes 400,000 to 500,000 distinct CDR3 sequences, roughly 18% detected once. Input material: PBMCs or a T cell subset sorted from them (not recorded which). This TCR was sampled from a man between 18 and 35 years old who had mild COVID-19 (a few samples of this study predate the infection). Cell type and time point are not known. The rearrangement joins TRBV20-1 to TRBJ2-3; D remains unclear. In nucleotides, the CDR3 is TGCAGTGCTAGTTCGGGTATCGGCACAGATACGCAGTATTTT. Amino acid sequence: CSASSGIGTDTQYF.